This T cell receptor (beta chain) was identified in a study of CD8 T cells in Susac syndrome. The authors sequenced TCR beta from blood CD8+ and CD4+ T cells. With random hexamers, roughly 0.45 to 1 ug RNA was reverse transcribed. MiXCR was run by TCRdb on the immunoSEQ multiplex PCR reads, yielding one entry per CDR3 protein. The sample holds 150,000 to 200,000 distinct CDR3 sequences; approximately 96% are singletons and the top ten take approximately 0.09%. Sequencing input: CD4+ T cells from PBMCs. The origin of this receptor is a human donor with multiple sclerosis.

The CDR3 DNA is TGCGCCAGCAGCTTGGAGTCGGGGAGTTCCTACGAGCAGTACTTC. Translated, it gives CASSLESGSSYEQYF. The chain carries TRBV5-1 and TRBJ2-7; weak D call: TRBD2 (5 bases). Germline values: CDR1 SGHRS, CDR2 YFSETQ. This CDR3 comprises 15 residues. Trimming took 0 bases from V and 1 from J, leaving 11 bases between them.